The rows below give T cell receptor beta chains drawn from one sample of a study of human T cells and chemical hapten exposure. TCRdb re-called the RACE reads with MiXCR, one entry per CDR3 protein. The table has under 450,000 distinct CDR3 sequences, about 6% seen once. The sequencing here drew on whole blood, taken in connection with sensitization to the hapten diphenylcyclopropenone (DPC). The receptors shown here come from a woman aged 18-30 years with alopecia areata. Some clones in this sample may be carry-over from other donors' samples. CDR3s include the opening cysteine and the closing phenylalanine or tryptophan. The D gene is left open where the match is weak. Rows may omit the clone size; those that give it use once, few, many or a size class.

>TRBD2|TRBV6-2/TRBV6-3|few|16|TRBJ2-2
TGTGCCAGCAGACGCCTTCGGGGGGTGGACACCGGGGAGCTGTTTTTT
CASRRLRGVDTGELFF
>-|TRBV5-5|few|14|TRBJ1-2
TGTGCCAGCAGCTCGGGACTTACCAGCTATGGCTACACCTTC
CASSSGLTSYGYTF
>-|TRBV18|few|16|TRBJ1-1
TGTGCCAGCTCACCACGTTCAGACGCTATGAACACTGAAGCTTTCTTT
CASSPRSDAMNTEAFF
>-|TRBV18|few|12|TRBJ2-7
TGTGCCAGCTCACCAACGGTCGACGAGCAGTACTTC
CASSPTVDEQYF
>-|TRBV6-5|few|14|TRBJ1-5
TGTGCCAGCAGTTTTGGGGGGGTGGCTCAGCCCCAGCATTTT
CASSFGGVAQPQHF
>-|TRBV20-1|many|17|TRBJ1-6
TGCAGTGCTAGAGAAAGGGGCCTGAGCTCCTATAATTCACCCCTCCACTTT
CSARERGLSSYNSPLHF
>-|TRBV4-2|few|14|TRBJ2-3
TGTGCCAGCAGCCAAGAACTAGGCACAGATACGCAGTATTTT
CASSQELGTDTQYF
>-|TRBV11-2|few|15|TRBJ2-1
TGTGCCAGCAGCTCGGGCCGGGTCACACTCTCAAGGGAGTTCTTC
CASSSGRVTLSREFF
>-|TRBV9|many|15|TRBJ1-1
TGTGCCAGCAGCCCATCCATGAGAAGGAACACTGAAGCTTTCTTT
CASSPSMRRNTEAFF
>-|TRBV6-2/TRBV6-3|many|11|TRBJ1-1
TGTGCCAGCACCCAGGTGACTGAAGCTTTCTTT
CASTQVTEAFF
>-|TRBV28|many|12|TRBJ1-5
TGTGCCAGCTATATAGGTGTGGGGGGACAGCATTTT
CASYIGVGGQHF
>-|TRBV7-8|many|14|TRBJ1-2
TGTGCCAGCAGCTTAAACAGGGTAGACTATGGCTACACCTTC
CASSLNRVDYGYTF
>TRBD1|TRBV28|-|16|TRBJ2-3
TGTGCCAGCAGTTTACTCGGGACAGGGGTAACGGGTACGCAGTATTTT
CASSLLGTGVTGTQYF
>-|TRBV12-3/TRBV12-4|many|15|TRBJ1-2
TGTGCCAGCAGTTTAGGCAGGGGATCTAACTATGGCTACACCTTC
CASSLGRGSNYGYTF
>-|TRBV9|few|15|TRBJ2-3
TGTGCCAGCAGCGTAGGAGGGTCCACCCCAGATACGCAGTATTTT
CASSVGGSTPDTQYF
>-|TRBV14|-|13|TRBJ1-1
TGTGCCAGCAGCCAAGTTTCCCACACTGAAGCTTTCTTT
CASSQVSHTEAFF
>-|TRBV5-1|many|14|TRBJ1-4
TGCGCCAGCAGACAGCTTGGGGCTGATGAAAAACTGTTTTTT
CASRQLGADEKLFF